This T cell receptor beta chain originates from a study of blood T cell repertoires in COVID-19. Study in general: There were acute and convalescent COVID-19 samples, and they came from the United States, Italy and Spain. PBMCs, B-cell-depleted T cells, or T cells provided the cDNA or gDNA that made up the material.

Study processing details: Cell counts per sample came from amplifying reference gene primers. TCRdb's table, derived via immunoSEQ multiplex PCR, lists solely in-frame clones and lacks some. V and J calls and clone size are those listed in that table; D and trimming were worked out from the DNA. Here the sample spans roughly 91,000 clones, approximately 78% being singletons. CDR1 and CDR2 from the germline V gene are WNHNN and SYGVQD (reference sequence). Trimming removed 6 bases at V and 10 bases at J, with 31 bases between. CDR3 size: 17 residues. The source of this sequence is a woman older than 75 with acute or convalescent COVID-19. This chain joins TRBV10-1 and TRBJ2-7; D might be TRBD2 (6 bases). Input material: peripheral blood. The CDR3 bases are TGCGCCAGCAGCCAAACTTCTCTATCGCTAGCGAGACCAGCCCAGTACTTC. Amino acid sequence: CASSQTSLSLARPAQYF.